Below are 23 T cell receptor beta chains sequenced from a single sample in a study of cytomegalovirus exposure and HLA in healthy donors. PCR amplification relied on 60 Vbeta primers (plus 13 Jbeta primers). Measured with immunoSEQ multiplex PCR; TCRdb has only the in-frame clones, and not every one. The repertoire holds about 160,000 clones, with around 83% as singletons. Sequenced sample: PBMCs. The receptor set was obtained from a man between 18 and 35 years old in good health and CMV-seropositive.

This chain connects TRBV18 to TRBJ2-7; D unclear. Germline V gene lookup returns CDR1 KGHSH and CDR2 LQKENI. The CDR3 is 11 amino acids. The germline V and J ends were trimmed by 4 bases and 3 bases, with 4 bases remaining between them. The CDR3 here is CASSQSYEQYF. The CDR3 DNA reads as TGTGCCAGCTCACAGAGCTACGAGCAGTACTTC.

The DNA of the CDR3 is TGTGCCAGCAGTTATAGGGGGGGCATGGATACGCAGTATTTT. Protein: CASSYRGGMDTQYF. The chain is built from TRBV6-6 and TRBJ2-3; perhaps TRBD2 as D (7 bases). This CDR3 is 14 amino acids long. The V and J ends lost 3 bases and 6 bases respectively, with 13 bases between them. Looked up from germline, CDR1 is MNHNY and CDR2 is SVGAGI (reference sequence).

This chain uses TRBV6-5 with TRBJ1-3; D is unresolved. Trimming took 2 bases from V and 0 from J, leaving 8 bases between them. CDR3 length: 15 residues. Germline V gene lookup returns CDR1 MNHEY and CDR2 SVGAGI. The CDR3 DNA is TGTGCCAGCAGTTACGGACTGGCCTCTGGAAACACCATATATTTT. Amino acid sequence: CASSYGLASGNTIYF.

The chain joins TRBV15 to TRBJ1-2; a weak D match, TRBD1 (5 bases). V was pared by 3 bases and J by 4 bases, with 12 bases between. The CDR3 runs 14 residues. The germline CDR1 and CDR2 sequences are LNHNV and YYDKDF (reference sequence). The CDR3 loop is CATSSLQGGYGYTF. The CDR3 nucleotides read TGTGCCACCAGCAGTCTCCAGGGAGGCTATGGCTACACCTTC.

The chain employs TRBV5-1 and TRBJ2-3; 15 nucleotides line up with TRBD2. Germline CDR1 is SGHRS and CDR2 is YFSETQ. The CDR3 loop spans 23 amino acids. Trimming cost V 2 bases and J 2 bases; bases outside gene matches: 21. The CDR3 region is CASSLPVARGTSGGSSPTDTQYF. CDR3 nucleotides: TGCGCCAGCAGCTTACCAGTTGCAAGGGGGACTAGCGGGGGGTCTAGTCCCACAGATACGCAGTATTTT.

CDR3 sequence: CASSAGVPYEQYF. The CDR3 DNA sequence: TGTGCCAGCAGCGCGGGAGTGCCCTACGAGCAGTACTTC. The chain has TRBV7-6 and TRBJ2-5, with 7 bases aligning to TRBD2. The J call is doubtful: the DNA matches TRBJ2-7 better. The length of the CDR3 is 13 residues. Germline V CDR1 and CDR2: SGHVS, FNYEAQ.

To note about this clone: One end of the junction does not line up with germline, which may come from a read error. This sequence joins TRBV7-7 and TRBJ2-1, with D perhaps matching TRBD2 (7 bases). This CDR3 has 15 amino acids. Germline V gene data show CDR1 as SSHAT and CDR2 as FNYEAQ (reference sequence). The CDR3 DNA follows: TGTGCTAGCAGCTTACGCGGCGGGGGCGACAATGAGCAGTTCTTC. Residues: CASSLRGGGDNEQFF.

This chain joins TRBV5-4 and TRBJ2-1; 13 bases match TRBD2. Losses at the gene ends were 4 bases for V and 5 bases for J; bases not matched to a gene: 9. Germline CDR1 reads SGHNT; CDR2 reads YYREEE (reference sequence). This CDR3 spans 17 amino acids. The CDR3 loop reads CASSRTSGGPKDNEQFF. As DNA, the CDR3 is TGTGCCAGCAGCCGGACTAGCGGGGGCCCTAAAGACAATGAGCAGTTCTTC.

The chain's CDR3 is CASSLDRISNQPQHF. In DNA form, the CDR3 reads TGCGCCAGCAGCTTGGACAGGATAAGCAATCAGCCCCAGCATTTT. This rearrangement joins TRBV5-1 to TRBJ1-5, with D perhaps matching TRBD1 (5 bases). The CDR3 contains 15 residues. Germline-derived CDR1 and CDR2 are SGHRS and YFSETQ. The ends were cut back, 0 bases at V and 1 base at J, with 8 bases in the middle.

This chain joins TRBV7-3 and TRBJ2-1; D is possibly TRBD2 (5 bases). The length of the CDR3 is 16 residues. V was trimmed by 0 bases and J by 4 bases, leaving 13 bases between them. Germline V gene lookup returns CDR1 SGHTA and CDR2 FQGTGA. Written as DNA, the CDR3 is TGTGCCAGCAGCTTAACAGGACTGGACTCTTACAATGAGCAGTTCTTC. Translated, it gives CASSLTGLDSYNEQFF.

The chain combines TRBV27 with TRBJ1-6; tentatively, D is TRBD1 (5 bases). Per the germline V gene, CDR1 is MNHEY and CDR2 is SMNVEV (reference sequence). This CDR3 is built from 16 residues. V was trimmed by 6 bases and J by 5 bases, leaving 17 bases between them. The DNA for the CDR3 is TGTGCCAGCAGGCAACGACAGCAGGGCGATAATTCACCCCTCCACTTT. Protein product: CASRQRQQGDNSPLHF.

The chain links TRBV5-4 to TRBJ2-5; 9 nucleotides align to TRBD1. Germline trimming cut 3 bases from V and 5 bases from J; bases unmatched to any gene: 5. This CDR3 is built from 14 residues. Germline values: CDR1 SGHNT, CDR2 YYREEE (reference sequence). The CDR3 is CASSSTGGRETQYF. The CDR3 bases are TGTGCCAGCAGCTCAACAGGGGGCCGTGAGACCCAGTACTTC.

The chain uses TRBV4-2 and TRBJ2-7; 9 positions match TRBD2. Germline CDR1 is LGHNA and CDR2 is YNFKEQ. Trimming took 0 bases from V and 2 from J; bases not matched to a gene: 2. The CDR3 extends over 15 amino acids. CDR3 amino acids: CASSQDASGAYEQYF. CDR3 bases: TGTGCCAGCAGCCAAGATGCTAGCGGGGCCTACGAGCAGTACTTC.

This clone was counted only a few times. The J gene is TRBJ2-2, the V gene TRBV19; D is uncertain. This CDR3 comprises 14 residues. Germline lookup yields CDR1 LNHDA and CDR2 SQIVND (reference sequence). The V gene lost 10 bases and the J gene lost 0 bases, with 12 bases spanning the gap. In DNA form, the CDR3 reads TGTGCCACCCGATGGGCAGCGAACACCGGGGAGCTGTTTTTT. This codes for CATRWAANTGELFF.

The chain uses TRBV30 and TRBJ1-3; no clear D gene. Trimming cost V 0 bases and J 10 bases, with 10 bases left between them. This CDR3 contains 12 residues. CDR1 is GTSNPN and CDR2 is SVGIG in the germline V gene (reference sequence). CDR3 sequence (DNA): TGTGCCTGGAGTGTCGGGGTAGCTACCATATATTTT. It yields the protein CAWSVGVATIYF.

The genes are TRBV7-9 and TRBJ2-3; the D gene is possibly TRBD2 (5 bases). The CDR3 contains 15 residues. Germline CDR1 SEHNR, CDR2 FQNEAQ (reference sequence). Trimming shortened V by 1 base and J by 0 bases, and 8 bases separated the two germline ends. In DNA form, the CDR3 reads TGTGCCAGCAGCTTAGAACGGGGAAGCACAGATACGCAGTATTTT. Amino acids: CASSLERGSTDTQYF.

This chain uses TRBV10-2 with TRBJ1-6; 12 nucleotides match TRBD1. CDR3 size: 15 residues. CDR1 and CDR2 (germline): WSHSY, SAAADI. V lost 8 bases and J lost 6; bases outside the gene matches: 5. The CDR3 loop is CASGDRGLSNSPLHF. The CDR3 nucleotides read TGCGCCAGCGGGGACAGGGGGCTATCTAATTCACCCCTCCACTTT.

This sequence joins TRBV2 and TRBJ2-1; 8 bases match TRBD2. This CDR3 comprises 14 residues. After removal of 3 bases from V and 14 bases from J, the junction contained 12 bases not matched to a gene. Germline values: CDR1 SNHLY, CDR2 FYNNEI. The CDR3 sequence: CASSDPGGPRRKFF. The CDR3 DNA reads as TGTGCCAGCAGTGACCCGGGGGGGCCCCGTAGAAAGTTCTTC.

The J gene is TRBJ2-3, the V gene TRBV6-5; D may be TRBD2 (6 bases). This CDR3 contains 15 residues. V was clipped by 2 bases and J by 2 bases, with 11 bases between them. In germline, CDR1 is MNHEY, CDR2 SVGAGI. CDR3 residues: CASSYLGLPTDTQYF. The CDR3 DNA reads as TGTGCCAGCAGTTACCTGGGACTTCCCACAGATACGCAGTATTTT.

The rearrangement uses TRBV19 and TRBJ2-2, with 9 bases fitting TRBD2. The CDR3 is 17 residues long. Germline values: CDR1 LNHDA, CDR2 SQIVND (reference sequence). After removal of 4 bases from V and 5 bases from J, the junction contained 11 bases not matched to a gene. The CDR3 protein is CASSNKAGGPVTGELFF. The CDR3 DNA reads as TGTGCCAGTAGTAATAAGGCGGGGGGGCCAGTTACCGGGGAGCTGTTTTTT.

The chain employs TRBV11-3 and TRBJ2-3, with TRBD1 as a possible D gene (5 bases). V was trimmed by 3 bases and J by 2 bases, leaving 9 bases between them. The V gene's germline CDR1 is SGHNT and CDR2 YENEEA. The CDR3 sequence is 14 residues long. The CDR3 protein is CASSFRQSTDTQYF. The CDR3 bases are TGTGCCAGCAGCTTCCGACAGTCCACAGATACGCAGTATTTT.

V usage is TRBV27 and J usage is TRBJ1-4, with D possibly TRBD1 on 5 matching bases. Between the trimmed V and J ends, which lost 1 base and 7 bases, there was a span of 13 bases. CDR1 is MNHEY, CDR2 SMNVEV, per germline (reference sequence). This CDR3 contains 15 residues. The CDR3, as DNA: TGTGCCAGCAGTTTATTACCAGGGTCGGGTGAAAAACTGTTTTTT. Translated, it gives CASSLLPGSGEKLFF.

This chain connects TRBV4-3 to TRBJ2-2; the match to TRBD1 covers 8 bases. Germline values: CDR1 LGHNA, CDR2 YSLEER. The CDR3 has 17 residues. J lost 3 bases, V lost 1 base, and 7 bases had no gene match. CDR3 sequence: CASSQGWQGADTGELFF. CDR3 nucleotides: TGCGCCAGCAGCCAAGGATGGCAGGGGGCCGACACCGGGGAGCTGTTTTTT.